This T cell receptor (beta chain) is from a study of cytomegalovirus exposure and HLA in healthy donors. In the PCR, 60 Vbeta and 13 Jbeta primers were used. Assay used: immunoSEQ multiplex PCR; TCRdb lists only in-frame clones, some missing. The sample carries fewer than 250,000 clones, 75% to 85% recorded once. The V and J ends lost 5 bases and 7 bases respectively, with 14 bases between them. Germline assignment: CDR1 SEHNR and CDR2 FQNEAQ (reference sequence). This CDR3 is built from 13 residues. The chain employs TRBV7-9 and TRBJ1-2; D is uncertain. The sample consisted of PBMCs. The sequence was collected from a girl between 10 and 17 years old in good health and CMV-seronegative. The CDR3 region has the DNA TGTGCCAGCAGCCCACTTCTGGAGGCTGGCTACACCTTC. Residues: CASSPLLEAGYTF.